The 25 T cell receptor beta chains presented below share a single source sample, sequenced in a study of T cell responses to AZD1222 COVID-19 vaccine (dated by TCRdb to the early 2020s). The time point label of this sample denotes: baseline before first vaccination. The treatment or condition tag for this specimen amounts to: meningococcal conjugate vaccine given as trial control. Receptor libraries were prepared by the immunoSEQ multiplex PCR assay. What TCRdb holds here is the immuneACCESS table cut down to in-frame rearrangements. Part of the clones is not present; checked against another copy, under half of the missing clones reflect an unresolved V gene, and the others are unexplained. This sample is represented by some 87,000 clones; around 91% of them were singletons. The ten biggest clones cover 5.2% of the sample. The source was peripheral blood, collected on day 0 of MenACWY control vaccination. These receptors were obtained from an adult in good health.

This chain connects TRBV28 to TRBJ1-4; 9 bases fit TRBD1. The CDR3 has 17 amino acids. Per the germline V gene, CDR1 is MDHEN and CDR2 is SYDVKM. J was trimmed by 0 bases and V by 5 bases; bases with no gene match: 7. Written as DNA, the CDR3 is TGTGCCAGCAGTCCAGGACAGGGGATTGCAACTAATGAAAAACTGTTTTTT. As protein: CASSPGQGIATNEKLFF.

The V gene is TRBV5-1, the J gene TRBJ2-7, with 10 nucleotides matching TRBD2. CDR3 length: 13 amino acids. The junction had 3 bases not matched to a gene; V was cut back by 2 bases and J by 7 bases. Looked up from germline, CDR1 is SGHRS and CDR2 is YFSETQ. CDR3 sequence reads: CASSLLAGQEQYF. The DNA of the CDR3 is TGCGCCAGCAGCTTACTAGCGGGGCAGGAGCAGTACTTC.

The rearrangement uses TRBV15 and TRBJ1-1; D unclear. From germline, CDR1 is LNHNV and CDR2 YYDKDF (reference sequence). The V and J ends lost 0 bases and 3 bases respectively, with 14 bases between them. The CDR3 length is 16 residues. As DNA, the CDR3 is TGTGCCACCAGCAGAGATTTTGGGGATCATGACACTGAAGCTTTCTTT. It specifies CATSRDFGDHDTEAFF.

The CDR3: CATSRGILNSNEKLFF. The CDR3 region has the DNA TGTGCCACCAGCAGAGGGATCCTGAACAGTAATGAAAAACTGTTTTTT. The chain recombines TRBV15 with TRBJ1-4; unclear D gene. The germline V and J ends were trimmed by 1 base and 4 bases, with 13 bases remaining between them. The germline V gene has CDR1 LNHNV and CDR2 YYDKDF (reference sequence). This CDR3 contains 16 residues.

CDR3 DNA sequence: TGTGCCAGCAGCTTACAGGGATCCTACGAGCAGTACTTC. It encodes CASSLQGSYEQYF. The chain employs TRBV11-2 and TRBJ2-7; perhaps TRBD1 as D (5 bases). Germline values: CDR1 SGHAT, CDR2 FQNNGV. Deletions cut 2 bases from V and 1 base from J, with 6 bases between. CDR3 length equals 13 residues.

The chain joins TRBV7-9 to TRBJ1-2; D not resolved. Germline V gene lookup returns CDR1 SEHNR and CDR2 FQNEAQ (reference sequence). Trimming took off 1 base at V and 0 bases at J, with 9 bases between the two ends. This CDR3 comprises 15 residues. CDR3 in DNA: TGTGCCAGCAGCTTAGAGGCAGGTGCTAACTATGGCTACACCTTC. Residues: CASSLEAGANYGYTF.

The sample holds one count of this clone. This sequence joins TRBV5-4 and TRBJ2-5; D is ambiguous. Trimming removed 6 bases from V and 0 bases from J, with 12 bases in between. The CDR3 consists of 14 residues. CDR1 and CDR2 from the germline V gene are SGHNT and YYREEE (reference sequence). The DNA of the CDR3 is TGTGCCAGCACCAAGGACGCAAACCAAGAGACCCAGTACTTC. Protein sequence: CASTKDANQETQYF.

The J gene is TRBJ2-7, the V gene TRBV29-1; D possibly uses TRBD1 or TRBD2 (6 bases each). The CDR3 runs to 14 residues. V was trimmed by 4 bases and J by 6 bases, leaving 19 bases between them. The germline CDR1 and CDR2 sequences are SQVTM and ANQGSEA. The DNA of the CDR3 is TGCAGCGTTGGGGCAGGGGACTTTGGCTCCGAGCAGTACTTC. Protein product: CSVGAGDFGSEQYF.

The CDR3 loop reads CASSTEAYEQYF. Here the CDR3 DNA reads TGTGCCAGCAGTACAGAAGCCTACGAGCAGTACTTC. The V and J genes are TRBV12-3 or TRBV12-4 and TRBJ2-7; unclear D gene. The ends were cut back, 5 bases at V and 2 bases at J, with 7 bases in the middle. The CDR3 extends over 12 amino acids.

The chain uses TRBV6-5 and TRBJ1-6, with a possible D match to TRBD1 (6 bases). This CDR3 has 14 residues. Trimming cost V 9 bases and J 7 bases, with 16 bases left between them. Per the germline V gene, CDR1 is MNHEY and CDR2 is SVGAGI. The chain's CDR3 is CASQGQWENSPLHF. The CDR3 bases are TGTGCCAGTCAGGGGCAGTGGGAAAATTCACCCCTCCACTTT.

The rearrangement uses TRBV11-2 and TRBJ1-1; D ambiguous. Looked up from germline, CDR1 is SGHAT and CDR2 is FQNNGV. The CDR3 has 13 residues. The ends were cut back, 5 bases at V and 4 bases at J, with 11 bases in the middle. Here the CDR3 DNA reads TGTGCCAGCAGCCTTCCGGGAGGCACTGAAGCTTTCTTT. Its protein is CASSLPGGTEAFF.

The chain is built from TRBV6-5 and TRBJ1-5; D is uncertain. Looked up from germline, CDR1 is MNHEY and CDR2 is SVGAGI. Trimming stripped 0 bases from V and 5 bases from J, with 8 bases between. CDR3 size: 14 residues. CDR3 sequence: CASSYSDLHQPQHF. The CDR3 DNA sequence: TGTGCCAGCAGTTACTCGGACTTACATCAGCCCCAGCATTTT.

This clone appeared a single time. V is TRBV18 and J is TRBJ2-3, with TRBD1 identical over 7 bases. Trimming took 3 bases from V and 1 from J; bases not matched to a gene: 4. Germline CDR1 is KGHSH and CDR2 is LQKENI. The CDR3 extends over 15 amino acids. In DNA form, the CDR3 reads TGTGCCAGCTCACCGAATACAGGGGGCACAGATACGCAGTATTTT. Translating it yields CASSPNTGGTDTQYF.

The rearrangement uses TRBV11-3 and TRBJ1-1, with D unresolved. CDR3 size: 12 residues. Trimming removed 4 bases at V and 5 bases at J, with 8 bases between. Germline values: CDR1 SGHNT, CDR2 YENEEA. CDR3: CASSSPGTEAFF. CDR3 nucleotides: TGTGCCAGCAGCTCCCCGGGAACTGAAGCTTTCTTT. Complete variable domain (other parts from reference TRBV11-3 and TRBJ1-1): EAGVVQSPRYKIIEKKQPVAFWCNPISGHNTLYWYLQNLGQGPELLIRYENEEAVDDSQLPKDRFSAERLKGVDSTLKIQPAELGDSAVYLCASSSPGTEAFFGQGTRLTVV.

This chain uses TRBV3-1 (or the pseudogene TRBV3-2) with TRBJ2-3; the match to TRBD2 covers 8 bases. Germline V gene data show CDR1 as LGHDT and CDR2 as YNNKEL (reference sequence). This CDR3 region has 16 residues. The V and J ends lost 2 bases and 5 bases, in that order; junction bases with no gene match: 9. CDR3 DNA: TGTGCCAGCAGCCAAACCGGGGGGGGCAGGGGAGATACGCAGTATTTT. The encoded protein is CASSQTGGGRGDTQYF.

V and J are TRBV2 and TRBJ1-1; possibly TRBD1 for D (5 bases). The V end was cut by 8 bases, the J end by 10 bases, with 23 bases between. Germline lookup yields CDR1 SNHLY and CDR2 FYNNEI. This CDR3 is 14 amino acids long. The CDR3 nucleotides are TGTGCCAGCGCAGAGGGTGGGGCCGGAAGTGGAGCTTTCTTT. Protein sequence: CASAEGGAGSGAFF.

The CDR3 is CASSESDRGLGLFTEAFF. As DNA, the CDR3 is TGCGCCAGCAGTGAGTCGGATAGGGGGCTAGGGTTGTTCACTGAAGCTTTCTTT. This chain joins TRBV10-1 and TRBJ1-1, with 7 bases fitting TRBD1. This CDR3 spans 18 amino acids. Germline V gene sequence: CDR1 WNHNN, CDR2 SYGVQD (reference sequence). V lost 0 bases and J lost 4; bases outside the gene matches: 14.

This sequence joins TRBV5-6 and TRBJ2-7; tentatively, D is TRBD1 (6 bases). Germline V gene data show CDR1 as SGHDT and CDR2 as YYEEEE. This CDR3 comprises 15 residues. Deletions cut 1 base from V and 2 bases from J, with 13 bases between. This CDR3 reads CASSLNSGQTYEQYF. The CDR3 DNA follows: TGTGCCAGCAGCTTGAACTCTGGACAGACCTACGAGCAGTACTTC.

The chain recombines TRBV12-3 or TRBV12-4 with TRBJ1-6; unclear D gene. With 1 base removed from V and 14 bases from J, the gap between germline ends came to 12 bases. This CDR3 is 13 amino acids long. The CDR3 DNA follows: TGTGCCAGCAGTTTAGGGCCTACATCCACCCTCCACTTT. It yields the protein CASSLGPTSTLHF.

This chain joins TRBV7-3 and TRBJ2-1; 12 bases are a match to TRBD2. CDR3 size: 17 residues. V shed 0 bases, J shed 4 bases, and the junction held 4 bases outside the gene matches. CDR1 and CDR2 from the germline V gene are SGHTA and FQGTGA. This CDR3 reads CASSLTGTSGRYNEQFF. CDR3 coding DNA: TGTGCCAGCAGCTTAACGGGTACTAGCGGGAGGTACAATGAGCAGTTCTTC.

The chain combines TRBV3-1 (or the pseudogene TRBV3-2) with TRBJ1-2, with TRBD1 as a possible D gene (5 bases). Germline CDR1 is LGHDT and CDR2 is YNNKEL (reference sequence). This CDR3 has 14 residues. The V end was cut by 0 bases, the J end by 2 bases, with 7 bases between. CDR3 sequence: CASSQEAGNYGYTF. The DNA for the CDR3 is TGTGCCAGCAGCCAAGAAGCAGGGAACTATGGCTACACCTTC.

The genes are TRBV19 and TRBJ2-2; 12 nucleotides match TRBD1. The V and J ends lost 6 bases and 6 bases, in that order; junction bases with no gene match: 8. This CDR3 contains 16 residues. Germline lookup yields CDR1 LNHDA and CDR2 SQIVND (reference sequence). The CDR3 loop reads CASRPSGTGGPGELFF. The DNA for the CDR3 is TGTGCCAGTAGACCCTCCGGGACAGGGGGCCCCGGGGAGCTGTTTTTT.

The genes are TRBV5-4 and TRBJ1-1; 7 bases match TRBD1. The CDR3 is made up of 14 amino acids. The junction had 9 bases not matched to a gene; V was cut back by 4 bases and J by 6 bases. Per germline, CDR1 SGHNT and CDR2 YYREEE (reference sequence). CDR3 loop: CASSHHTGAAEAFF. In DNA form, the CDR3 reads TGTGCCAGCAGCCATCATACAGGGGCGGCTGAAGCTTTCTTT.

The V and J genes are TRBV10-1 and TRBJ1-1; no definite D call. Germline CDR1 and CDR2: WNHNN and SYGVQD (reference sequence). The CDR3 covers 13 residues. With 6 bases removed from V and 0 bases from J, the gap between germline ends came to 8 bases. CDR3 region: CASRQNLNTEAFF. As DNA, the CDR3 is TGCGCCAGCAGACAGAACCTGAACACTGAAGCTTTCTTT.

This chain uses TRBV6-2 or TRBV6-3 with TRBJ2-4; either TRBD1 or TRBD2 may supply D (5 bases each). CDR1 is MNHEY and CDR2 is SVGEGT in the germline V gene. V lost 3 bases and J 8 bases, leaving 11 bases between the germline ends. The CDR3 contains 13 residues. Here the CDR3 DNA reads TGTGCCAGCAGTTATGGGGGTAGGGACATTCAGTACTTC. It translates to CASSYGGRDIQYF.